This T cell receptor (beta chain) was profiled in a study of human T cells and chemical hapten exposure. With respect to this clonotype: Its antigen is as yet unknown.

TCRdb analysed the RACE reads with MiXCR anew, one entry per CDR3 protein. The profile shows a few hundred thousand distinct CDR3 sequences, 7.5% to 9% of them singletons. General observations from the study: The study found that DPC sensitization did not change TCRs above 1 in 1000 frequency. Counts of expanded TCRs (at PT1) showed a positive correlation with patch test score.

Germline CDR1 and CDR2: SGHTA and FQGNSA. There are 17 residues in the CDR3. The V end lost 1 base, the J end lost 0 bases, and 12 bases lay between the germline ends. Time point described: pre-sensitization, week 0. The sample's treatment: therapeutic diphenylcyclopropenone sensitization with weekly scalp DPC. Total RNA was isolated from unfractionated whole blood. Sequencing was performed on whole blood, taken in connection with sensitization to the hapten diphenylcyclopropenone (DPC). The chain joins TRBV7-2 to TRBJ2-2, with D maybe TRBD1 (6 bases). The sequence derives from a woman between 40 and 50 years old with alopecia areata. Some clones in this sample may be carry-over from other donors' samples. In DNA form, the CDR3 reads TGTGCCAGCAGCTTAGATTGGGGGCATGCGAACACCGGGGAGCTGTTTTTT. This translates into CASSLDWGHANTGELFF.